The 8 T cell receptor beta chains listed next were all sequenced from one sample in a study of blood T cell repertoires in COVID-19. Measured with immunoSEQ multiplex PCR; TCRdb has only the in-frame clones, and not every one. The data hold roughly 190,000 clones, with approximately 86% observed a single time. Sequenced sample: peripheral blood. The receptors come from a woman aged 80 or over in a cohort sampled during active or convalescent COVID-19.

The chain is built from TRBV4-3 and TRBJ1-4; D unclear. Trimming took off 0 bases at V and 4 bases at J, with 15 bases between the two ends. The CDR3 has 17 amino acids. Per the germline V gene, CDR1 is LGHNA and CDR2 is YSLEER. The CDR3 bases are TGCGCCAGCAGCCAAGATATTGGTAGTGAGGGTAATGAAAAACTGTTTTTT. Amino acids: CASSQDIGSEGNEKLFF.

The V call is TRBV27, the J call TRBJ2-5; TRBD1 matches at 8 bases. The CDR3 has 14 amino acids. The junction had 8 bases not matched to a gene; V was cut back by 4 bases and J by 7 bases. Germline lookup yields CDR1 MNHEY and CDR2 SMNVEV (reference sequence). The CDR3 DNA sequence: TGTGCCAGCAGTTCCCGACAGGGGTTTGGGACCCAGTACTTC. Its translation is CASSSRQGFGTQYF.

The rearrangement joins TRBV4-1 to TRBJ2-1, with D maybe TRBD1 (5 bases). Trimming removed 0 bases from V and 12 bases from J, with 15 bases in between. The CDR3 consists of 14 residues. Germline V lookup: CDR1 MGHRA, CDR2 YSYEKL. CDR3 coding DNA: TGCGCCAGCAGCCAAGACGGACGGATAGGGGTGCAGTTCTTC. Translating gives CASSQDGRIGVQFF.

V usage is TRBV30 and J usage is TRBJ2-2, with no clear D. Germline-derived CDR1 and CDR2 are GTSNPN and SVGIG (reference sequence). The CDR3 has 12 amino acids. V shed 5 bases and J shed 3 bases, with 7 bases lying between them. CDR3: CAWVRDTGELFF. The CDR3 region has the DNA TGTGCCTGGGTCCGGGACACCGGGGAGCTGTTTTTT. The complete variable domain, with remaining parts taken from reference TRBV30 and TRBJ2-2, reads SQTIHQWPATLVQPVGSPLSLECTVEGTSNPNLYWYRQAAGRGLQLLFYSVGIGQISSEVPQNLSASRPQDRQFILSSKKLLLSDSGFYLCAWVRDTGELFFGEGSRLTVL.

Details on this clone: Other DNA sequences in the same sample also yield this CDR3. The chain is built from TRBV2 and TRBJ1-2; tentative D call: TRBD1 (5 bases). Looked up from germline, CDR1 is SNHLY and CDR2 is FYNNEI. The CDR3 sequence is 12 residues long. Trimming stripped 3 bases from V and 4 bases from J, with 6 bases between. The CDR3 DNA reads TGTGCCAGCAGTGAGGGGGGCTATGGCTACACCTTC. This sequence encodes CASSEGGYGYTF.

The rearrangement uses TRBV4-3 and TRBJ2-3; TRBD1 might be the D (6 bases). The CDR3 length is 16 residues. The V end lost 2 bases, the J end lost 4 bases, and 16 bases lay between the germline ends. The germline gives CDR1 LGHNA, CDR2 YSLEER. Written as DNA, the CDR3 is TGCGCCAGCAGCCAACTCAGGGGTGGATGGTCAGATACGCAGTATTTT. As protein: CASSQLRGGWSDTQYF.

J is TRBJ1-1 and V is TRBV27; TRBD1 aligns across 9 bases. The V gene's germline CDR1 is MNHEY and CDR2 SMNVEV (reference sequence). The CDR3 sequence is 13 residues long. Trimming took 6 bases from V and 10 from J; bases not matched to a gene: 9. The DNA for the CDR3 is TGTGCCAGCAGAGTACCGGGACAGGGCCGAGCTTTCTTT. Its protein is CASRVPGQGRAFF.

This chain connects TRBV4-3 to TRBJ1-3; TRBD1 agrees at 10 bases. Losses at the gene ends were 0 bases for V and 3 bases for J; bases not matched to a gene: 5. Germline V lookup: CDR1 LGHNA, CDR2 YSLEER. This CDR3 has 17 residues. The CDR3 sequence: CASSQERTGGYGNTIYF. The CDR3 region has the DNA TGCGCCAGCAGCCAAGAGCGGACAGGGGGTTATGGAAACACCATATATTTT.